Below are 10 T cell receptor beta chains sequenced from a single sample in a study of breast tumors, draining lymph nodes, adjacent tissues. TCRdb fed the multiplex PCR reads into MiXCR, producing one record per CDR3 protein. The table shows about 230,000 distinct CDR3 sequences, with approximately 29% occurring only once. Breast cancer patients provided tissue from their axillary draining lymph nodes. Sequences were obtained from axillary lymph node tissue. These receptors were taken from a female donor with breast cancer. Some clones in this sample may be carry-over from other donors' samples.

The genes are TRBV6-6 and TRBJ1-2, with D perhaps matching TRBD1 (5 bases). With 5 bases removed from V and 6 bases from J, the gap between germline ends came to 16 bases. From germline, CDR1 is MNHNY and CDR2 SVGAGI (reference sequence). The CDR3 covers 14 residues. The CDR3 spells CASSDPGLGDGYTF. The CDR3 DNA reads as TGTGCCAGCAGTGACCCGGGACTAGGGGATGGCTACACCTTC.

This clonotype has ten or more counts. V and J are TRBV20-1 and TRBJ1-3, with 10 bases that match TRBD1. The CDR3 contains 14 residues. The V gene end was trimmed by 3 bases and the J gene end by 4 bases; junction bases not matched to a gene: 3. Germline loops: CDR1 DFQATT, CDR2 SNEGSKA (reference sequence). CDR3: CSASDRGQGNTIYF. CDR3 coding DNA: TGCAGTGCTAGTGACAGGGGGCAAGGAAACACCATATATTTT.

There are many counts of this clonotype. J is TRBJ1-4 and V is TRBV5-1; D gene unclear. The CDR3 spans 15 residues. The germline V and J ends were trimmed by 4 bases and 5 bases, with 15 bases remaining between them. In germline, CDR1 is SGHRS, CDR2 YFSETQ. CDR3 sequence: CASSIRGPPNEKLFF. In DNA, the CDR3 is TGCGCCAGCAGCATCCGAGGGCCCCCAAATGAAAAACTGTTTTTT. The complete variable domain, with remaining parts taken from reference TRBV5-1 and TRBJ1-4, reads KAGVTQTPRYLIKTRGQQVTLSCSPISGHRSVSWYQQTPGQGLQFLFEYFSETQRNKGNFPGRFSGRQFSNSRSEMNVSTLELGDSALYLCASSIRGPPNEKLFFGSGTQLSVL.

The V and J genes are TRBV5-1 and TRBJ1-1; perhaps TRBD1 as D (5 bases). The CDR3 runs 14 residues. The germline CDR1 and CDR2 sequences are SGHRS and YFSETQ. Trimming pared 4 bases from V and 3 bases from J, leaving 13 bases between. The CDR3 DNA reads TGCGCCAGCAGCCACGGGCGAGGGGACACTGAAGCTTTCTTT. Amino acids: CASSHGRGDTEAFF.

This clonotype showed up many times. The genes are TRBV6-5 and TRBJ1-3, with D unclear. Germline loops: CDR1 MNHEY, CDR2 SVGAGI. CDR3 length: 12 residues. Trimming left V 7 bases short and J 6 bases short, with 10 bases between. The CDR3 loop reads CASTDRLNTIYF. For the CDR3, the DNA is TGTGCCAGCACAGACCGATTAAACACCATATATTTT.

This clonotype was picked up many times. The chain couples TRBV6-1 to TRBJ1-2; D gene ambiguous. The germline V gene encodes CDR1 MNHNS and CDR2 SASEGT. V gave up 0 bases and J gave up 6 bases, with 14 bases separating them. The CDR3 has 15 amino acids. Here the CDR3 reads CASSEAGGSRDGYTF. DNA for the CDR3: TGTGCCAGCAGTGAAGCAGGCGGTAGTCGTGATGGCTACACCTTC.

This chain connects TRBV10-2 to TRBJ2-7; 8 bases map to TRBD2. The CDR3 spans 14 residues. Per the germline V gene, CDR1 is WSHSY and CDR2 is SAAADI. The junction had 14 bases not matched to a gene; V was cut back by 10 bases and J by 6 bases. The CDR3 nucleotides read TGCGCCACCAACACGGGACTAGTCCTCCTCGAGCAGTACTTC. As protein: CATNTGLVLLEQYF.

This clonotype was detected a few times. A read error may be the cause here, since a much bigger clone is one base away. This chain uses TRBV20-1 with TRBJ2-7; a weak D match, TRBD2 (5 bases). Germline V gene data show CDR1 as DFQATT and CDR2 as SNEGSKA (reference sequence). There are 13 residues in the CDR3. In DNA, the CDR3 is TGCAGTGCTAGACCTACTAGTTCTTACGCGCAGTACTTC. Amino acids: CSARPTSSYAQYF.

This chain connects TRBV7-3 to TRBJ1-1; tentative D call: TRBD1 (5 bases). With 0 bases removed from V and 5 bases from J, the gap between germline ends came to 10 bases. Looked up from germline, CDR1 is SGHTA and CDR2 is FQGTGA. The CDR3 loop spans 14 amino acids. This CDR3 reads CASSLTKGRTEAFF. CDR3 bases: TGTGCCAGCAGCTTAACGAAGGGGAGAACTGAAGCTTTCTTT.

This clonotype was observed at least ten times. V usage is TRBV6-1 and J usage is TRBJ2-3; D unclear. Trimming removed 7 bases from V and 0 bases from J, with 20 bases in between. The germline V gene encodes CDR1 MNHNS and CDR2 SASEGT. The CDR3 has 17 amino acids. In nucleotides, the CDR3 is TGTGCCAGCAATATGTCAAGAAAGGAGACTAGCACAGATACGCAGTATTTT. Residues: CASNMSRKETSTDTQYF.